The source of this T cell receptor beta chain is a study of yellow fever vaccine responses in identical twins. This CDR3 contains 12 residues. Per germline, CDR1 SGHAT and CDR2 FQNNGV. Trimming removed 4 bases from V and 4 bases from J, with 6 bases in between. TCRdb passed the RT-PCR reads through MiXCR, listing each CDR3 protein once. Of 3,000 to 4,500 distinct CDR3 sequences detected, almost 90% appear once; the ten largest clones hold approximately 1.8%. The sample here was T cells from blood (PBMCs), unsorted or a sorted subset (not recorded which), taken before or after yellow fever vaccination (not recorded which). V usage is TRBV11-2 and J usage is TRBJ2-3; D gene unclear. This clonotype was obtained from a woman in her late teens or twenties who received the yellow fever vaccine. CDR3 residues: CASSSLADTQYF. The CDR3 DNA sequence: TGTGCCAGCAGCTCCCTGGCAGATACGCAGTATTTT.